This entry lists 5 T cell receptor beta chains sequenced from one sample in a study of T cell responses to AZD1222 COVID-19 vaccine. Measured with immunoSEQ multiplex PCR; TCRdb has only the in-frame clones, and not every one. Found here are roughly 65,000 clones, around 83% of them singletons; the top ten hold around an eighth. The sample consisted of peripheral blood, taken on day 0 of AZD1222 vaccination. The receptors here all came from an adult in good health.

The chain has TRBV28 and TRBJ1-2; D may be TRBD1 (5 bases). V was pared by 1 base and J by 4 bases, with 16 bases between. Germline CDR1 is MDHEN and CDR2 is SYDVKM. The CDR3 runs to 16 residues. The CDR3 loop reads CASSLLAQGLGYGYTF. CDR3 in DNA: TGTGCCAGCAGTTTATTAGCTCAGGGTCTCGGCTATGGCTACACCTTC.

This rearrangement joins TRBV6-2 or TRBV6-3 to TRBJ2-3; tentative D call: TRBD2 (6 bases). Germline loops: CDR1 MNHEY, CDR2 SVGEGT. Trimming took 5 bases from V and 0 from J, leaving 12 bases between them. CDR3 length equals 15 residues. This CDR3 is CASSRWGVSTDTQYF. The CDR3 region has the DNA TGTGCCAGCAGTAGATGGGGGGTCAGCACAGATACGCAGTATTTT.

The rearrangement uses TRBV5-5 and TRBJ2-6; 9 positions agree with TRBD1. There are 19 residues in the CDR3. CDR1 is SGHKS and CDR2 is YYEKEE in the germline V gene (reference sequence). V shed 4 bases and J 1 base; nucleotides not matched to a gene: 12. The CDR3 sequence: CASSLEGTGMSSGANVLTF. DNA of the CDR3: TGTGCCAGCAGCCTGGAGGGGACAGGGATGTCATCTGGGGCCAACGTCCTGACTTTC.

This chain connects TRBV5-4 to TRBJ2-1; 9 bases fit TRBD2. The CDR3 covers 14 residues. Germline CDR1 and CDR2: SGHNT and YYREEE (reference sequence). V was clipped by 6 bases and J by 10 bases; unmatched bases: 11. CDR3 sequence (DNA): TGTGCCAGCACGAGCGGGGGGACCCTCGGGGAGCAGTTCTTC. Encoded protein: CASTSGGTLGEQFF.

This clone has only a few counts. The chain uses TRBV30 and TRBJ1-2; D remains ambiguous. The germline gives CDR1 GTSNPN, CDR2 SVGIG (reference sequence). Trimming pared 7 bases from V and 0 bases from J, leaving 21 bases between. The CDR3 has 16 residues. The CDR3 sequence: CASLTPWMATNYGYTF. The CDR3 nucleotides are TGTGCCTCGTTGACCCCTTGGATGGCTACTAACTATGGCTACACCTTC.